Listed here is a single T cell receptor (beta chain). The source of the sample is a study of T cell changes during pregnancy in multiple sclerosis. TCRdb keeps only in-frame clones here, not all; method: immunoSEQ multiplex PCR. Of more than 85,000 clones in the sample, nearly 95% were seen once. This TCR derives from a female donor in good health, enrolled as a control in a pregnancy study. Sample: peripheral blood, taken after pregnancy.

This CDR3 is CASRSTGGPLQETQYF. In DNA form, the CDR3 reads TGTGCCAGCAGGAGCACAGGGGGACCGTTACAAGAGACCCAGTACTTC. The genes are TRBV12-1 and TRBJ2-5; the DNA was not used to check the table's D call, TRBD1. TRBV12-1 counts as a pseudogene. This CDR3 spans 16 amino acids.